The entry that follows covers one T cell receptor beta chain sequence. What it binds is not known. The data stem from a study of T cell responses to AZD1222 COVID-19 vaccine. Study-level points and caveats: The donor cohort was predominantly white British with a female majority, and clonal diversity may have been underestimated. Spike was spanned by vaccine-associated CD4 TCRs, with dominance at 160-218 and 743-854. AZD1222 recipients seropositive at baseline numbered only 5 to 7.

Germline-derived CDR1 and CDR2 are LGHNA and YNFKEQ. The V gene lost 5 bases and the J gene lost 3 bases, with 10 bases spanning the gap. This CDR3 is built from 13 residues. Libraries were prepared by immunoSEQ multiplex PCR; TCRdb keeps only in-frame clonotypes and omits some of them. Here the sample spans fewer than 180,000 clones, 85% to 95% being singletons. The sequence was obtained from an adult in good health. This material consisted of peripheral blood, taken on day 0 of AZD1222 vaccination. This sequence joins TRBV4-2 and TRBJ2-5; D unclear. CDR3 in DNA: TGTGCCAGCAGCTCCATCAAGGAAGAGACCCAGTACTTC. The encoded protein is CASSSIKEETQYF.